A selection of T cell receptor beta chains follows, all from one sample in a study of blood T cell repertoires in COVID-19. The table came from immunoSEQ multiplex PCR; TCRdb's copy has only in-frame clones and leaves some out. The sample includes approximately 300,000 clones, around four fifths of them seen just once. The sequencing sample was made of peripheral blood. These receptors all come from a woman aged 50 to 60 with acute or convalescent COVID-19. Each CDR3 is given with its conserved first and last residue. Part of the rows lack a size; the others show once, few, many or a class for expanded clones.

clone_size	v_call	cdr3_length	j_call	cdr3_aa
-	TRBV6-1	14	TRBJ1-1	CASSEAGLNTEAFF
-	TRBV18	14	TRBJ1-1	CASSPREENTEAFF
once	TRBV6-4	15	TRBJ1-1	CASSDGGQGPGEAFF
-	TRBV29-1	15	TRBJ2-1	CSVRTSGGAYNEQFF
-	TRBV11-1	15	TRBJ2-1	CASSLRGLADNEQFF
once	TRBV10-3	15	TRBJ2-3	CAISESRTSTDTQYF
-	TRBV7-2	17	TRBJ2-3	CASSLGLAGGSTDTQYF
-	TRBV7-8	16	TRBJ2-2	CASSAREGANTGELFF
-	TRBV18	15	TRBJ1-1	CASSPSGGGNTEAFF
-	TRBV5-4	15	TRBJ2-3	CASSGGTSGRDTQYF
-	TRBV9	15	TRBJ2-1	CASTPWGTGSNEQFF
-	TRBV5-4	14	TRBJ2-7	CASSAGLVDYEQYF
-	TRBV20-1	11	TRBJ1-2	CSGGDGDGYTF
-	TRBV15	18	TRBJ2-2	CATRLGLAGGPNTGELFF
-	TRBV7-7	15	TRBJ2-1	CASSERQGRIYEQFF
-	TRBV6-2/TRBV6-3	18	TRBJ1-1	CASSFTLRDREFSTEAFF
-	TRBV4-1	17	TRBJ2-2	CASSLHWGTGFAGELFF
-	TRBV7-7	16	TRBJ2-1	CASSPQTSWSYNEQFF
-	TRBV19	15	TRBJ1-5	CASSSQGYSNQPQHF
once	TRBV30	14	TRBJ1-3	CAWSETGTDNTIYF
once	TRBV25-1	16	TRBJ1-4	CASSESFASRGEKLFF
-	TRBV7-9	15	TRBJ1-5	CASSLGQGANQPQHF
-	TRBV7-2	16	TRBJ2-1	CASSPGTSGAPSEQFF
-	TRBV6-5	11	TRBJ1-1	CASSYSSEAFF